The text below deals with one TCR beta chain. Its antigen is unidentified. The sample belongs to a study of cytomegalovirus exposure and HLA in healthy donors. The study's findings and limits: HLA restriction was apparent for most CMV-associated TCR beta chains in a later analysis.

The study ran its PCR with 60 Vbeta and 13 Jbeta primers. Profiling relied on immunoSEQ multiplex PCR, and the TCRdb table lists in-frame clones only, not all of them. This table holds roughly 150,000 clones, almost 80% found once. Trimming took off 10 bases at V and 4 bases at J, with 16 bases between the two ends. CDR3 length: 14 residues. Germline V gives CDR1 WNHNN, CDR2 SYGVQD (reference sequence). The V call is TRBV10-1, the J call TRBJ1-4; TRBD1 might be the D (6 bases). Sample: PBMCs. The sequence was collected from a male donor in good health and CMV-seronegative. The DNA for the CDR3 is TGCGCCATGTTAGGGGGAGGGGTTAATGAAAAACTGTTTTTT. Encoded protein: CAMLGGGVNEKLFF.